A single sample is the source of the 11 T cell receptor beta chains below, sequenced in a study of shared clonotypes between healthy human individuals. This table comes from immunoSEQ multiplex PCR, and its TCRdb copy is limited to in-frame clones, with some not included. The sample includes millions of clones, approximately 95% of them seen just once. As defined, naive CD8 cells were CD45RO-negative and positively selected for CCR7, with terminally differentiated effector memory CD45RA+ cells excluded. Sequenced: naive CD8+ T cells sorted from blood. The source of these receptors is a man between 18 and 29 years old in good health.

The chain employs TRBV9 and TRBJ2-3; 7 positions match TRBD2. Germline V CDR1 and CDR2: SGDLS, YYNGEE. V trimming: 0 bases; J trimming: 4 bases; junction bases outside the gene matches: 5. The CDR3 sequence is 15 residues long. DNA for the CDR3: TGTGCCAGCAGCGTAGGGGAGGGACTCTCAGATACGCAGTATTTT. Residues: CASSVGEGLSDTQYF.

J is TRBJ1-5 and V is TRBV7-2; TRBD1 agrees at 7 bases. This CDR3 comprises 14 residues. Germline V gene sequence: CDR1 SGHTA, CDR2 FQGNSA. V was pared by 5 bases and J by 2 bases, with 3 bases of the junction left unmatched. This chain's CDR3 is CASSTGTGNQPQHF. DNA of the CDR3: TGTGCCAGCAGCACCGGGACAGGCAATCAGCCCCAGCATTTT.

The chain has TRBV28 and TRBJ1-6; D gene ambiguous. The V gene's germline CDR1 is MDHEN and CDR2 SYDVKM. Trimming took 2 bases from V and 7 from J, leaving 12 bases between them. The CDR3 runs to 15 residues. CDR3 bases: TGTGCCAGCAGTTTAGACGGGCTGGCGAATTCACCCCTCCACTTT. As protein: CASSLDGLANSPLHF.

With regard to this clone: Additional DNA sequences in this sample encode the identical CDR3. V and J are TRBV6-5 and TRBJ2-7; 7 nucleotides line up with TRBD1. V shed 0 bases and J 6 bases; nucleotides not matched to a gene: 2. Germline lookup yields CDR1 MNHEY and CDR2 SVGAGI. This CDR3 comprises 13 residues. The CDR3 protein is CASSYSSGGEQYF. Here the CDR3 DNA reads TGTGCCAGCAGTTACTCGTCAGGGGGCGAGCAGTACTTC.

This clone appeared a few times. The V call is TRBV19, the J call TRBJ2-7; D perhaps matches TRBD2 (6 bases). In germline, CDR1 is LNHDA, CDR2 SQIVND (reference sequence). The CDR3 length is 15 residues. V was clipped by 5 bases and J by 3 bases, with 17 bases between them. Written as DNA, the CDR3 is TGTGCCAGTAGTGGCGGAACATGGAGGGGCTACGAGCAGTACTTC. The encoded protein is CASSGGTWRGYEQYF.

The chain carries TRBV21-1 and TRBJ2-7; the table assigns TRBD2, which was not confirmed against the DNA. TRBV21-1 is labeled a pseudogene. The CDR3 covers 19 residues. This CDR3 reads CASSKRGALRLATPYEQYF. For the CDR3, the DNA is TGTGCCAGCAGCAAAAGAGGTGCCTTAAGGCTAGCCACACCCTACGAGCAGTACTTC.

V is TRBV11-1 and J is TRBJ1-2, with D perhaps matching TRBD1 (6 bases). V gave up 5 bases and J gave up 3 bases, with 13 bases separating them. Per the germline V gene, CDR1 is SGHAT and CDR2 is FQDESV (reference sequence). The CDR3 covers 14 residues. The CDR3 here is CASSTGGVDYGYTF. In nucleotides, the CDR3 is TGTGCCAGCAGCACGGGGGGCGTCGACTATGGCTACACCTTC. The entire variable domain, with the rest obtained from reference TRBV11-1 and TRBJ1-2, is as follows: EAEVAQSPRYKITEKSQAVAFWCDPISGHATLYWYRQILGQGPELLVQFQDESVVDDSQLPKDRFSAERLKGVDSTLKIQPAELGDSAMYLCASSTGGVDYGYTFGSGTRLTVV.

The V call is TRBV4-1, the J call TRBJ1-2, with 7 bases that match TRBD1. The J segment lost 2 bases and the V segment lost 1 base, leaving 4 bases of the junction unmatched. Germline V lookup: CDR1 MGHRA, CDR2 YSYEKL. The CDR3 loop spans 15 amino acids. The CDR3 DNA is TGCGCCAGCAGCCAAGTCGGGACAGAGAACTATGGCTACACCTTC. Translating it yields CASSQVGTENYGYTF.

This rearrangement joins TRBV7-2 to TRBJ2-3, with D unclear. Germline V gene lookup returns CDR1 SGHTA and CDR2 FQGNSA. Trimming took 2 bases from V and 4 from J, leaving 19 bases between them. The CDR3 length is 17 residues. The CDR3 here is CASSLIVGSPIPDTQYF. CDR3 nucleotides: TGTGCCAGCAGCTTAATAGTTGGCTCCCCGATCCCAGATACGCAGTATTTT.

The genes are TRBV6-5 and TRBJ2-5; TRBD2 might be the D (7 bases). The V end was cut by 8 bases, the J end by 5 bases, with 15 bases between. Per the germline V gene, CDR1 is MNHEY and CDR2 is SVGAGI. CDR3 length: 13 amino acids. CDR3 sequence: CASEGGARETQYF. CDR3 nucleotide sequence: TGTGCCAGCGAGGGGGGGGCTCGGGAGACCCAGTACTTC.

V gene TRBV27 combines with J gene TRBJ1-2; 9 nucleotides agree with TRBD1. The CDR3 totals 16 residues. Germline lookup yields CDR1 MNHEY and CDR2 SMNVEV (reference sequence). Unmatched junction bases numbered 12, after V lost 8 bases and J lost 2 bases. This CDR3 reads CASRTTNRGRNYGYTF. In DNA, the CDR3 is TGTGCCAGCCGCACGACGAACAGGGGGCGGAACTATGGCTACACCTTC.